The sequence of this T cell receptor beta chain was determined in a study of cytomegalovirus exposure and HLA in healthy donors. Study overall: The approximately 120 validation repertoires used the same platform as the roughly 670 first-cohort repertoires, a later analysis reported. Whole-study results and caveats: In vitro confirmation showed a few CMV-associated chains to be CMV antigen specific. The classifier, whose performance was assessed in both the original and validation cohorts, reportedly diagnosed cytomegalovirus status with high specificity and sensitivity.

Points on this clone: Its matching antigen is unknown.

V dropped 5 bases and J dropped 7; count of bases not matched to a gene: 8. The germline V gene encodes CDR1 SGHVS and CDR2 FQNEAQ. The CDR3 is 15 amino acids. Profiled with immunoSEQ multiplex PCR; TCRdb holds only in-frame clones, not every one. Of 65,000 to 85,000 clones in the sample, roughly 94% were seen once. Sequenced: PBMCs. V and J are TRBV7-8 and TRBJ2-1, with 10 bases fitting TRBD1. The origin of this receptor is a young woman in good health and CMV-seronegative. CDR3 in DNA: TGTGCCAGCAGCCACCGCCGGACAGGGGGAAATGAGCAGTTCTTC. Protein sequence: CASSHRRTGGNEQFF.